Below, 17 T cell receptor beta chains from the same sample are listed, as sequenced in a study of beta chain features in type 1 diabetes. As every portion of the isolated RNA was reverse transcribed, the sequencing read expressed TCRB transcripts. Sequencing was performed with immunoSEQ multiplex PCR; in TCRdb, only in-frame clones are kept and a portion is missing. The sample lists around 240,000 clones; 16% were seen once. General study findings and limits: Type 1 diabetes patients had TCRB CDR3s that were shorter (moderately but significantly so) in all four CD4+ subsets.

Antigen specificity for these receptors is unknown. Sequenced material: naive CD4+ T cells from blood. Source of these receptors: a man aged 25-40 years with type 1 diabetes.

This clone was counted a few times. The rearrangement joins TRBV7-2 to TRBJ2-5; no clear D. V was clipped by 0 bases and J by 5 bases, with 13 bases between them. The germline CDR1 and CDR2 sequences are SGHTA and FQGNSA. CDR3 length: 15 amino acids. Here the CDR3 reads CASSLASLTGETQYF. The CDR3 bases are TGTGCCAGCAGCTTAGCGAGCTTGACCGGTGAGACCCAGTACTTC. The complete variable domain, with remaining parts taken from reference TRBV7-2 and TRBJ2-5, reads GAGVSQSPSNKVTEKGKDVELRCDPISGHTALYWYRQSLGQGLEFLIYFQGNSAPDKSGLPSDRFSAERTGGSVSTLTIQRTQQEDSAVYLCASSLASLTGETQYFGPGTRLLVL.

This chain links TRBV5-1 with TRBJ2-6; D is ambiguous. This CDR3 contains 17 residues. V shed 1 base and J shed 2 bases, with 13 bases lying between them. Germline lookup yields CDR1 SGHRS and CDR2 YFSETQ. The CDR3 spells CASSLNITVTGANVLTF. CDR3 sequence (DNA): TGCGCCAGCAGCTTGAATATAACAGTAACTGGGGCCAACGTCCTGACTTTC.

This clone occurred a few times. CDR3 loop: CASSTRDNYGYTF. In DNA, the CDR3 is TGTGCCAGTAGTACCCGCGACAACTATGGCTACACCTTC. The chain joins TRBV19 to TRBJ1-2; no reliable D call. The CDR3 contains 13 residues. Trimming took 4 bases from V and 2 from J, leaving 8 bases between them. The germline CDR1 and CDR2 sequences are LNHDA and SQIVND (reference sequence).

This chain uses TRBV6-5 with TRBJ1-2, with unresolved D. The CDR3 extends over 12 amino acids. V was cut by 4 bases and J by 2 bases, with 5 bases left in between. The germline V gene encodes CDR1 MNHEY and CDR2 SVGAGI. The CDR3 here is CASSSGNYGYTF. In DNA form, the CDR3 reads TGTGCCAGCAGTTCCGGGAACTATGGCTACACCTTC.

This clone appeared a few times. The chain recombines TRBV29-1 with TRBJ2-4, with unresolved D. This CDR3 contains 13 residues. Deletions cut 4 bases from V and 0 bases from J, with 7 bases between. Germline V gives CDR1 SQVTM, CDR2 ANQGSEA. The CDR3 loop reads CSVAELAKNIQYF. The CDR3 nucleotides are TGCAGCGTTGCCGAATTAGCCAAAAACATTCAGTACTTC.

This clone was counted only a few times. This chain links TRBV7-9 with TRBJ1-2, with D possibly matching TRBD1 (5 bases). The CDR3 runs 11 residues. CDR1 SEHNR and CDR2 FQNEAQ come from the germline V gene (reference sequence). The ends were cut back, 5 bases at V and 7 bases at J, with 8 bases in the middle. The CDR3 coding sequence is TGTGCCAGCAGCCTCACAGGTGGCTACACCTTC. Its translation: CASSLTGGYTF.

The genes are TRBV5-1 and TRBJ2-4, with D tentatively TRBD2 (5 bases). V was shortened by 2 bases and J by 8 bases, with 11 bases between the two germline ends. The germline V gene encodes CDR1 SGHRS and CDR2 YFSETQ. The CDR3 covers 13 residues. The CDR3 is CASSFEGMDIQYF. In nucleotides, the CDR3 is TGCGCCAGCAGCTTTGAGGGTATGGACATTCAGTACTTC.

The V gene is TRBV20-1, the J gene TRBJ2-5; D not resolved. Germline V gene data show CDR1 as DFQATT and CDR2 as SNEGSKA (reference sequence). The CDR3 sequence is 11 residues long. V was pared by 6 bases and J by 5 bases, with 10 bases between. CDR3 DNA sequence: TGCAGTGCCCTCAATGGGGAGACCCAGTACTTC. It specifies CSALNGETQYF.

V gene TRBV5-1 combines with J gene TRBJ2-7, with 7 bases aligning to TRBD1. Per germline, CDR1 SGHRS and CDR2 YFSETQ. This CDR3 comprises 15 residues. J gave up 3 bases and V 3 bases, and 9 bases lay outside the gene matches. For the CDR3, the DNA is TGCGCCAGCAGCTATACGGGACAGTCCTTCTACGAGCAGTACTTC. Its protein product is CASSYTGQSFYEQYF. The full variable domain, in which reference TRBV5-1 and TRBJ2-7 provide the parts outside the CDR3, is KAGVTQTPRYLIKTRGQQVTLSCSPISGHRSVSWYQQTPGQGLQFLFEYFSETQRNKGNFPGRFSGRQFSNSRSEMNVSTLELGDSALYLCASSYTGQSFYEQYFGPGTRLTVT.

This chain uses TRBV25-1 with TRBJ2-5; 9 positions match TRBD1. Germline trimming cut 4 bases from V and 9 bases from J; bases unmatched to any gene: 9. This CDR3 is 14 amino acids long. Germline V gives CDR1 MGHDK, CDR2 SYGVNS. CDR3 region: CASSVMGTGSAQYF. The CDR3 DNA reads TGTGCCAGCAGTGTTATGGGGACAGGGAGCGCCCAGTACTTC.

The chain joins TRBV18 to TRBJ2-1; no clear D. This CDR3 spans 20 amino acids. V lost 2 bases to trimming and J lost 0 bases, with 23 bases between them. Germline-derived CDR1 and CDR2 are KGHSH and LQKENI. CDR3 region: CASSPVVAFSLKSSYNEQFF. CDR3 DNA sequence: TGTGCCAGCTCACCAGTGGTCGCCTTCAGCCTAAAGAGCTCCTACAATGAGCAGTTCTTC.

The chain is built from TRBV14 and TRBJ2-5, with TRBD2 as a possible D gene (5 bases). Germline CDR1 SGHDN, CDR2 FVKESK. V dropped 0 bases and J dropped 7 bases, with 9 bases sitting between them. The CDR3 totals 13 residues. DNA for the CDR3: TGTGCCAGCAGCCAAGATGAGGGAGCGACCCAGTACTTC. Translated, it gives CASSQDEGATQYF.

The rearrangement uses TRBV13 and TRBJ2-7; 9 positions match TRBD2. The V gene's germline CDR1 is PRHDT and CDR2 FYEKMQ (reference sequence). Trimming took 5 bases from V and 1 from J; bases not matched to a gene: 6. This CDR3 contains 15 residues. As DNA, the CDR3 is TGTGCCAGCAGCGAGCGGGAGGCCTCTTCCTACGAGCAGTACTTC. Translation gives CASSEREASSYEQYF. The full variable domain, with the rest looked up from reference TRBV13 and TRBJ2-7, is AAGVIQSPRHLIKEKRETATLKCYPIPRHDTVYWYQQGPGQDPQFLISFYEKMQSDKGSIPDRFSAQQFSDYHSELNMSSLELGDSALYFCASSEREASSYEQYFGPGTRLTVT.

The rearrangement uses TRBV5-1 and TRBJ2-3; no firm D call. CDR1 and CDR2 (germline): SGHRS, YFSETQ. Trimming pared 1 base from V and 2 bases from J, leaving 8 bases between. The CDR3 length is 14 residues. The CDR3 DNA reads as TGCGCCAGCAGCTTGATGACACCCACAGATACGCAGTATTTT. It yields the protein CASSLMTPTDTQYF. Full variable domain (missing parts from reference TRBV5-1 and TRBJ2-3): KAGVTQTPRYLIKTRGQQVTLSCSPISGHRSVSWYQQTPGQGLQFLFEYFSETQRNKGNFPGRFSGRQFSNSRSEMNVSTLELGDSALYLCASSLMTPTDTQYFGPGTRLTVL.

This clone was observed a few times. This chain joins TRBV5-1 and TRBJ2-5; TRBD1 aligns across 8 bases. The germline V gene has CDR1 SGHRS and CDR2 YFSETQ. V lost 0 bases and J lost 4; bases outside the gene matches: 5. The CDR3 runs 15 residues. CDR3 sequence reads: CASSLAPGGAETQYF. Here the CDR3 DNA reads TGCGCCAGCAGCTTGGCCCCAGGGGGCGCAGAGACCCAGTACTTC.

This chain connects TRBV18 to TRBJ2-4, with D possibly TRBD2 on 6 matching bases. V dropped 8 bases and J dropped 8 bases, with 19 bases sitting between them. The CDR3 covers 14 residues. CDR1 is KGHSH, CDR2 LQKENI, per germline. CDR3 residues: CASTRTGSADIQYF. The CDR3 DNA is TGTGCCAGCACCCGGACCGGGAGCGCGGACATTCAGTACTTC.

This clone was seen a handful of times. This rearrangement joins TRBV29-1 to TRBJ2-4; tentatively, D is TRBD1 (6 bases). The V gene's germline CDR1 is SQVTM and CDR2 ANQGSEA. The CDR3 is 11 amino acids. Trimming removed 7 bases from V and 9 bases from J, with 13 bases in between. The CDR3, as DNA: TGCAGCGGCGGCCAAGGGGGCATTCAGTACTTC. Protein sequence: CSGGQGGIQYF.